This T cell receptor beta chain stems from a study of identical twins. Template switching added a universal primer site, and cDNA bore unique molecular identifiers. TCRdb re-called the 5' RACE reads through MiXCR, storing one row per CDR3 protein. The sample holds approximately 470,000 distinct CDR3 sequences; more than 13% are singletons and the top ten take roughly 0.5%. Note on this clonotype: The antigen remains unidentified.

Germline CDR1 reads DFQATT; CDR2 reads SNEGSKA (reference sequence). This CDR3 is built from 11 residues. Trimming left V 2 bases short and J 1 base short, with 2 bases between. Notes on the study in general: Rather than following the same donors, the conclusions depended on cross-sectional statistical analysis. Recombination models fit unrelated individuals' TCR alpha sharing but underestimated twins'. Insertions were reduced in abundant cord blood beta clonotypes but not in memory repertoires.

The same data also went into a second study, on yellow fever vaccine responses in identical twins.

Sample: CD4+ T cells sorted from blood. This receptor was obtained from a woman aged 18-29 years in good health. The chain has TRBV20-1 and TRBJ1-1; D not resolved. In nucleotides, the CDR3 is TGCAGTGCTAGACCGAACACTGAAGCTTTCTTT. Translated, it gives CSARPNTEAFF.